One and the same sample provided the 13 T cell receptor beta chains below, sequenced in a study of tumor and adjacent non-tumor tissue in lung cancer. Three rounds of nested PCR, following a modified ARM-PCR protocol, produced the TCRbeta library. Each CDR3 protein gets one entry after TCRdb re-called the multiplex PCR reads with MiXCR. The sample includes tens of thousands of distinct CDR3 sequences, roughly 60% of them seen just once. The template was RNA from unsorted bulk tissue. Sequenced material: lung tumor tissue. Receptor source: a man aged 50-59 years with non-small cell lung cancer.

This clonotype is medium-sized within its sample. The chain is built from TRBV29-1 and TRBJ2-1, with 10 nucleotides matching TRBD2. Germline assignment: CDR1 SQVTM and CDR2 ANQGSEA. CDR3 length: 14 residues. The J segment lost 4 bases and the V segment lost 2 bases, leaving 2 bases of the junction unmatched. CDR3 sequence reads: CSVETSGAYNEQFF. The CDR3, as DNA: TGCAGCGTTGAAACTAGCGGGGCTTACAATGAGCAGTTCTTC.

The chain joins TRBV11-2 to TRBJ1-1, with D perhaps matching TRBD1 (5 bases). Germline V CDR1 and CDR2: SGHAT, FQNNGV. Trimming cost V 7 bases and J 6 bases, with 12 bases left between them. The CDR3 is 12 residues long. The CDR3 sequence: CASISDIAEAFF. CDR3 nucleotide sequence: TGTGCCAGCATCTCGGACATTGCTGAAGCTTTCTTT.

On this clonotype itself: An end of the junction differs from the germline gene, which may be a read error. CDR3 sequence reads: CASGFWQGDKQYF. The DNA for the CDR3 is TGCGCCAGCGGGTTTTGGCAGGGGGACAAGCAATACTTC. The chain couples TRBV10-2 to TRBJ2-7; 7 positions match TRBD1. The germline CDR1 and CDR2 sequences are WSHSY and SAAADI. The CDR3 extends over 13 amino acids.

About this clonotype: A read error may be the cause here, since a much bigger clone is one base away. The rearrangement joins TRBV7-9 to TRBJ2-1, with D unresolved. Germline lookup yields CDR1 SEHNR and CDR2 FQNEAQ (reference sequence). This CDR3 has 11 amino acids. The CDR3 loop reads CASNLMSEQFF. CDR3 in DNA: TGTGCCAGCAACTTAATGAGTGAGCAGTTCTTC.

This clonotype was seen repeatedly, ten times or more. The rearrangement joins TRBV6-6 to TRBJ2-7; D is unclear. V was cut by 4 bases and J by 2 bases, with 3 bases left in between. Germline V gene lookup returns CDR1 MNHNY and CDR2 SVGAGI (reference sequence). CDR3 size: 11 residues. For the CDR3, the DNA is TGTGCCAGCAGTTCGACCTACGAGCAGTACTTC. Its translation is CASSSTYEQYF.

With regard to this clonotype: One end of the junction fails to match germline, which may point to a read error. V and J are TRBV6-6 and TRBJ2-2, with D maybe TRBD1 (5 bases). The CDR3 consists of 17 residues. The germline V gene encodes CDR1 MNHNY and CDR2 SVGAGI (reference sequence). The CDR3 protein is CVSSYSGYRGNTGELFF. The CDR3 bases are TGTGTCAGCAGTTACTCGGGTTATAGGGGGAACACCGGGGAGCTGTTTTTT.

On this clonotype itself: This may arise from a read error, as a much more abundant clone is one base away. The CDR3 DNA reads TGTGCCTGGAGTACCACCTACCAGCAGTACTTC. Translating it yields CAWSTTYQQYF. The rearrangement links TRBV30 to TRBJ2-7; D remains ambiguous. From germline, CDR1 is GTSNPN and CDR2 SVGIG (reference sequence). There are 11 residues in the CDR3. Supplemented by reference TRBV30 and TRBJ2-7, the full variable domain reads SQTIHQWPATLVQPVGSPLSLECTVEGTSNPNLYWYRQAAGRGLQLLFYSVGIGQISSEVPQNLSASRPQDRQFILSSKKLLLSDSGFYLCAWSTTYQQYFGPGTRLTVT.

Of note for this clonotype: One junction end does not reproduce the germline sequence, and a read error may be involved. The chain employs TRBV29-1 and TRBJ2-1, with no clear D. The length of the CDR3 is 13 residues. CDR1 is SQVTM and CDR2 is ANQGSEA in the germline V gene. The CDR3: CSIEKQVNNEQFF. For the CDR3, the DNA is TGCAGCATTGAGAAGCAGGTGAACAATGAGCAGTTCTTC.

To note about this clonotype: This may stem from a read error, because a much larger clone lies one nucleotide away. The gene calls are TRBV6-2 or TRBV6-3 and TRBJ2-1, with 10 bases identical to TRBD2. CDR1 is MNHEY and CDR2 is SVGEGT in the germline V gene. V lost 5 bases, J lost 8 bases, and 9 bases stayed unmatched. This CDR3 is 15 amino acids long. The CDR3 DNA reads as TGTGCCAGCAGTATTAGCGGGGGGCCCGCGGATGAGCAGTTCTTC. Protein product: CASSISGGPADEQFF.

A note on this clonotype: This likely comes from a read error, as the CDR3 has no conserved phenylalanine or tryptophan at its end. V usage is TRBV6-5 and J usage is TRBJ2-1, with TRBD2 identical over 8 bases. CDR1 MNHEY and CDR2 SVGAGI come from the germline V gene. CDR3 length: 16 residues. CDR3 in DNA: TGTGGCAGCAGTTACTCGGGTACTAGCGGTAACAATGAGCAGTTCTGC. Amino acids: CGSSYSGTSGNNEQFC.

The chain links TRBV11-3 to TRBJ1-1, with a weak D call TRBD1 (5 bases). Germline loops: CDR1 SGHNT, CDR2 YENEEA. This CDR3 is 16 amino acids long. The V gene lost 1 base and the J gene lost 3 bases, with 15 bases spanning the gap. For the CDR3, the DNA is TGTGCCAGCAGCTTAGGAAGGGGCCTATCGGACACTGAAGCTTTCTTT. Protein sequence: CASSLGRGLSDTEAFF.

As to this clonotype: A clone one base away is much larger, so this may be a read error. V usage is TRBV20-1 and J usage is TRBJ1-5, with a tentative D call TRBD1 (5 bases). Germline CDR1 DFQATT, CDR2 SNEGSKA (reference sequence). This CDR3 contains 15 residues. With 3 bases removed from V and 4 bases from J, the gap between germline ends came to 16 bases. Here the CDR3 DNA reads TGCAGTGCTAGCCGGGGGAGGACAACGAATCAGCCCCAGCATTTT. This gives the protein CSASRGRTTNQPQHF.

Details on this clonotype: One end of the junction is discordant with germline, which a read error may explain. The CDR3 coding sequence is TGTAGCGTTGAACAGGGGAGGGGAAAACTGTTTTTT. Translation: CSVEQGRGKLFF. This chain connects TRBV29-1 to TRBJ1-4; 7 positions agree with TRBD1. This CDR3 region has 12 residues. Germline CDR1 SQVTM, CDR2 ANQGSEA.